The 2 T cell receptor beta chains reported below all come from one sample, sequenced in a study of blood T cell repertoires in COVID-19. Sequencing was performed with immunoSEQ multiplex PCR; in TCRdb, only in-frame clones are kept and a portion is missing. This sample has about 78,000 clones, with about 89% found just once. Sequencing was carried out using peripheral blood. These receptors all stem from a man in his fifties with active or convalescent COVID-19.

This chain joins TRBV24-1 and TRBJ2-5, with TRBD1 identical over 8 bases. This CDR3 has 13 amino acids. V was clipped by 6 bases and J by 5 bases; unmatched bases: 4. Per germline, CDR1 KGHDR and CDR2 SFDVKD. In DNA form, the CDR3 reads TGTGCCACCAGTCCAGGGGGCGTCGAGACCCAGTACTTC. Its translation is CATSPGGVETQYF.

The V and J genes are TRBV7-6 and TRBJ1-6, with a possible D match to TRBD1 (6 bases). CDR3 length: 20 amino acids. V lost 5 bases and J lost 0, with 23 bases in between. CDR1 is SGHVS and CDR2 is FNYEAQ in the germline V gene. CDR3 sequence reads: CASSQRVGHGEGSYNSPLHF. In DNA form, the CDR3 reads TGTGCCAGCAGCCAGAGGGTGGGACACGGCGAGGGCTCCTATAATTCACCCCTCCACTTT.